The T cell receptor (beta chain) under discussion was sequenced for a study of beta chain features in type 1 diabetes. To note about this clone: Its target is unknown.

Cells sorted by CD45RO/CCR7/CD25/CD127/CD95/CD27 comprised CD4+ naive, central memory, regulatory and stem cell-like memory cells. Without exception, sorted populations had purity beyond 98%. Study outcomes and limitations: Reads derived from cDNA could over-represent cells showing high TCR expression.

Germline loops: CDR1 SQVTM, CDR2 ANQGSEA. V was cut by 7 bases and J by 4 bases, with 16 bases left in between. This CDR3 has 13 amino acids. cDNA synthesis used the whole RNA isolate, giving expressed TCRB sequences. Generated by immunoSEQ multiplex PCR, the TCRdb table keeps only in-frame clones and is missing some. The sample has roughly 140,000 clones; 11% are singletons. The J gene is TRBJ1-1, the V gene TRBV29-1; tentatively, D is TRBD1 (5 bases). Sequencing was done on a sample of central memory CD4+ T cells from blood. This clonotype was obtained from a young man in good health. As DNA, the CDR3 is TGCAGCGCTCAAGGCAGGGTGGGCACTGAAGCTTTCTTT. As protein: CSAQGRVGTEAFF.